This T cell receptor (beta chain) was obtained from a study of Ad26.COV2.S vaccination and SARS-CoV-2 variants. Study at large: COV1001, an Ad26.COV2.S trial, supplied this vaccine-arm donor. In the study, Ad26.COV2.S was injected intramuscularly once, or twice 56 days apart. Study-level findings and limits: Breadth measured for non-spike TCRs was similar across vaccine and placebo recipients.

The treatment denotes: some 20 received Ad26.COV2.S at low or high dose, single or two shots; about 5 received placebo; per-sample allocation not given. Specimen acquisition occurred on day 63 following the initial vaccine or placebo injection. SARS-CoV-2 spike from the Wuhan strain was encoded by the vaccine, an Ad26 vector. TCRdb keeps only in-frame clones here, not all; method: immunoSEQ multiplex PCR. This sample has 350,000 to 500,000 clones, with around 91% found just once. In the case of this clone: The target antigen is unknown.

Germline CDR1 and CDR2: LGHNA and YSLEER. The V end was cut by 0 bases, the J end by 3 bases, with 14 bases between. The CDR3 covers 16 residues. This chain joins TRBV4-3 and TRBJ1-1, with D uncertain. The sequence was collected from a person aged 18-65 years who received the Ad26.COV2.S COVID-19 vaccine or a placebo. Specimen: peripheral blood, collected in a trial of Ad26.COV2.S vaccine versus placebo. The CDR3 here is CASSQEALGIDTEAFF. The CDR3 DNA follows: TGCGCCAGCAGCCAAGAAGCACTGGGTATAGACACTGAAGCTTTCTTT.